This passage covers 24 T cell receptor beta chains from one sample sequenced in a study of cytomegalovirus exposure and HLA in healthy donors. The PCR was carried out with 60 Vbeta primers and 13 Jbeta primers. Produced via immunoSEQ multiplex PCR; TCRdb's table is partial and in-frame only. Of some 150,000 clones listed, about three quarters were seen once; the top ten hold under 2%. The specimen was PBMCs. Source of these receptors: a female donor in good health and CMV-seronegative.

The chain combines TRBV4-1 with TRBJ2-3, with 12 bases aligning to TRBD1. Per the germline V gene, CDR1 is MGHRA and CDR2 is YSYEKL. V dropped 3 bases and J dropped 6; count of bases not matched to a gene: 13. This CDR3 contains 18 residues. CDR3 residues: CASSHTTGTGGSEDTQYF. In DNA form, the CDR3 reads TGCGCCAGCAGCCACACAACCGGGACAGGGGGCTCTGAGGATACGCAGTATTTT.

The chain joins TRBV6-5 to TRBJ1-5; unclear D gene. Between the trimmed V and J ends, which lost 3 bases and 1 base, there was a span of 7 bases. The germline CDR1 and CDR2 sequences are MNHEY and SVGAGI. This CDR3 is built from 14 residues. The CDR3 nucleotides are TGTGCCAGCAGTTATCTGCAGAGCAATCAGCCCCAGCATTTT. Translation: CASSYLQSNQPQHF.

The chain couples TRBV11-3 to TRBJ2-2; a possible D gene is TRBD1 (5 bases). The CDR3 contains 16 residues. The V end was cut by 5 bases, the J end by 4 bases, with 17 bases between. Germline CDR1 SGHNT, CDR2 YENEEA. DNA of the CDR3: TGTGCCAGCAGCCAAGGGGAAACTTGGTCCACCGGGGAGCTGTTTTTT. This sequence encodes CASSQGETWSTGELFF.

The rearrangement links TRBV9 to TRBJ2-2, with 9 nucleotides matching TRBD1. CDR1 and CDR2 (germline): SGDLS, YYNGEE. This CDR3 is 16 amino acids long. Losses at the gene ends were 1 base for V and 5 bases for J; bases not matched to a gene: 6. This chain's CDR3 is CASSVNKDRGTGELFF. CDR3 nucleotides: TGTGCCAGCAGCGTAAATAAGGACAGGGGTACCGGGGAGCTGTTTTTT.

This clone was observed at least ten times. Here the CDR3 DNA reads TGTGCCAGCAGCTTGGGGCCTAGCAGGCTTTGGGAGCAGTACTTC. Amino acids: CASSLGPSRLWEQYF. The chain recombines TRBV5-4 with TRBJ2-7; TRBD2 might be the D (5 bases). The CDR3 length is 15 residues. V was trimmed by 0 bases and J by 7 bases, leaving 17 bases between them. Germline V gene lookup returns CDR1 SGHNT and CDR2 YYREEE (reference sequence).

This clone came up a few times. The rearrangement links TRBV6-5 to TRBJ1-2, with D possibly matching TRBD1 (6 bases). CDR1 MNHEY and CDR2 SVGAGI come from the germline V gene. The CDR3 runs to 12 residues. Trimming pared 6 bases from V and 4 bases from J, leaving 9 bases between. Here the CDR3 reads CASRDSIYGYTF. The CDR3 bases are TGTGCCAGCAGGGACAGCATCTATGGCTACACCTTC.

The genes are TRBV12-5 and TRBJ2-1, with 9 bases identical to TRBD1. J gave up 6 bases and V 9 bases, and 9 bases lay outside the gene matches. The CDR3 is 14 residues long. The V gene's germline CDR1 is LGHNT and CDR2 FRNRAP. CDR3 residues: CASRDREKVNEQFF. In DNA form, the CDR3 reads TGTGCTAGCCGGGACAGGGAAAAGGTCAATGAGCAGTTCTTC. The entire variable domain, with the rest obtained from reference TRBV12-5 and TRBJ2-1, is as follows: DARVTQTPRHKVTEMGQEVTMRCQPILGHNTVFWYRQTMMQGLELLAYFRNRAPLDDSGMPKDRFSAEMPDATLATLKIQPSEPRDSAVYFCASRDREKVNEQFFGPGTRLTVL.

V usage is TRBV7-9 and J usage is TRBJ2-1, with 8 bases that match TRBD1. The CDR3 spans 14 residues. The ends lost 2 bases at V and 5 bases at J; junction bases unmatched: 2. CDR1 is SEHNR, CDR2 FQNEAQ, per germline (reference sequence). CDR3 in DNA: TGTGCCAGCAGCTTACAGGGGGCGGACAATGAGCAGTTCTTC. As protein: CASSLQGADNEQFF.

This clone was seen only once. This chain connects TRBV27 to TRBJ1-2, with 8 bases fitting TRBD1. CDR3 length equals 14 residues. V lost 1 base, J lost 8 bases, and 6 bases stayed unmatched. Germline V gene lookup returns CDR1 MNHEY and CDR2 SMNVEV (reference sequence). In DNA, the CDR3 is TGTGCCAGCAGTTTATTGGGGACAGGTCGAGGCTACACCTTC. Its translation: CASSLLGTGRGYTF.

The rearrangement joins TRBV11-3 to TRBJ2-1, with D hard to call. CDR1 and CDR2 from the germline V gene are SGHNT and YENEEA. V was trimmed by 5 bases and J by 5 bases, leaving 19 bases between them. The CDR3 has 16 residues. Here the CDR3 DNA reads TGTGCCAGCAGCGCGGCAGAGCCAACGCCTAACAATGAGCAGTTCTTC. It translates to CASSAAEPTPNNEQFF.

J is TRBJ1-1 and V is TRBV9; 10 bases match TRBD1. Germline V lookup: CDR1 SGDLS, CDR2 YYNGEE. V lost 0 bases and J lost 1; bases outside the gene matches: 3. This CDR3 comprises 16 residues. The CDR3 DNA follows: TGTGCCAGCAGCGTAGGGACAGGGGGGGGGAACACTGAAGCTTTCTTT. It encodes CASSVGTGGGNTEAFF.

For this clone: The germline gene is not matched at one end of the junction; a read error may be the cause. Other DNA variants within this sample encode the same CDR3. The chain carries TRBV30 and TRBJ1-5; TRBD1 matches at 7 bases. The CDR3 is 15 amino acids. Per the germline V gene, CDR1 is GTSNPN and CDR2 is SVGIG (reference sequence). Here the CDR3 DNA reads TGTGCCTGGAGTGTATCAGGGGGAGATTATCAGCCCCAGCACTTT. This translates into CAWSVSGGDYQPQHF.

The J gene is TRBJ2-1, the V gene TRBV7-9; 12 bases fit TRBD2. The V gene end was trimmed by 8 bases and the J gene end by 6 bases; junction bases not matched to a gene: 8. Germline CDR1 and CDR2: SEHNR and FQNEAQ (reference sequence). This CDR3 is 15 amino acids long. The CDR3 DNA follows: TGTGCCAGCCGTACTAGCGGGGGGACCTCCAATGAGCAGTTCTTC. Residues: CASRTSGGTSNEQFF.

The V call is TRBV5-1, the J call TRBJ2-5; 7 bases are a match to TRBD2. Per germline, CDR1 SGHRS and CDR2 YFSETQ. V trimming: 6 bases; J trimming: 2 bases; junction bases outside the gene matches: 7. The length of the CDR3 is 14 residues. In DNA, the CDR3 is TGCGCCAGCACTACGGGAGGACCTCAAGAGACCCAGTACTTC. Its protein is CASTTGGPQETQYF.

This clone has more than one count but fewer than ten. The genes are TRBV6-1 and TRBJ2-7, with D perhaps matching TRBD2 (6 bases). V shed 7 bases and J shed 1 base, with 14 bases lying between them. From germline, CDR1 is MNHNS and CDR2 SASEGT. The CDR3 loop spans 14 amino acids. CDR3 region: CASIPPGLSYEQYF. In DNA, the CDR3 is TGTGCCAGCATCCCCCCGGGACTTTCCTACGAGCAGTACTTC.

The chain employs TRBV6-5 and TRBJ1-1; 7 bases match TRBD1. The CDR3 spans 16 residues. Trimming took 0 bases from V and 0 from J; bases not matched to a gene: 4. The germline V gene encodes CDR1 MNHEY and CDR2 SVGAGI. CDR3 region: CASSYSRDSMNTEAFF. Here the CDR3 DNA reads TGTGCCAGCAGTTACTCCCGGGACAGCATGAACACTGAAGCTTTCTTT.

The chain couples TRBV27 to TRBJ1-2, with a tentative D call TRBD1 (5 bases). The CDR3 extends over 12 amino acids. Trimming removed 6 bases from V and 4 bases from J, with 9 bases in between. The V gene's germline CDR1 is MNHEY and CDR2 SMNVEV (reference sequence). This CDR3 is CASRGGAYGYTF. As DNA, the CDR3 is TGTGCCAGCAGGGGTGGGGCCTATGGCTACACCTTC.

The chain employs TRBV7-9 and TRBJ1-6, with 8 bases aligning to TRBD1. The germline gives CDR1 SEHNR, CDR2 FQNEAQ (reference sequence). The V gene end was trimmed by 8 bases and the J gene end by 7 bases; junction bases not matched to a gene: 13. The CDR3 totals 16 residues. DNA of the CDR3: TGTGCCAGCGCCTTAAGAGGGGGACAGGAGAATTCACCCCTCCACTTT. Residues: CASALRGGQENSPLHF.

This clone was found once. V usage is TRBV7-3 and J usage is TRBJ1-1; maybe TRBD1 (6 bases). The ends were cut back, 5 bases at V and 2 bases at J, with 12 bases in the middle. The germline CDR1 and CDR2 sequences are SGHTA and FQGTGA. There are 14 residues in the CDR3. CDR3 residues: CASSPQDSNTEAFF. The CDR3 nucleotides read TGTGCCAGCAGCCCCCAGGACAGCAACACTGAAGCTTTCTTT.

The chain employs TRBV11-1 and TRBJ2-1; D remains ambiguous. CDR3 length: 15 amino acids. V was shortened by 5 bases and J by 5 bases, with 16 bases between the two germline ends. The V gene's germline CDR1 is SGHAT and CDR2 FQDESV (reference sequence). This CDR3 reads CASSAYNYAHNEQFF. DNA of the CDR3: TGTGCCAGCAGCGCGTACAACTATGCCCACAATGAGCAGTTCTTC.

The chain is built from TRBV9 and TRBJ1-1; the D gene is possibly TRBD1 (5 bases). The CDR3 covers 15 residues. Trimming took 4 bases from V and 1 from J, leaving 14 bases between them. Germline V gene sequence: CDR1 SGDLS, CDR2 YYNGEE. As DNA, the CDR3 is TGTGCCAGCAGCTCCCGGGCGGGGCCGAACACTGAAGCTTTCTTT. Translated, it gives CASSSRAGPNTEAFF.

This clone was counted a single time. The chain's CDR3 is CASSYPGMDLRYEQYF. CDR3 nucleotides: TGTGCCAGCAGCTACCCGGGGATGGACTTGAGGTACGAGCAGTACTTC. The V call is TRBV11-2, the J call TRBJ2-7; D perhaps matches TRBD2 (5 bases). The CDR3 consists of 16 residues. Deletions cut 4 bases from V and 4 bases from J, with 20 bases between. Germline V gives CDR1 SGHAT, CDR2 FQNNGV.

The chain recombines TRBV25-1 with TRBJ2-5; TRBD1 might be the D (6 bases). V lost 3 bases and J lost 5, with 16 bases in between. Per germline, CDR1 MGHDK and CDR2 SYGVNS. The CDR3 consists of 15 residues. The CDR3 nucleotides read TGTGCCAGCAGTGATGGTCAGGGGATAGGGGAGACCCAGTACTTC. Its translation is CASSDGQGIGETQYF.

The chain couples TRBV19 to TRBJ2-1; D gene ambiguous. V was shortened by 3 bases and J by 0 bases, with 9 bases between the two germline ends. Germline CDR1 and CDR2: LNHDA and SQIVND (reference sequence). This CDR3 spans 15 amino acids. This CDR3 reads CASSMVQNSYNEQFF. The CDR3 bases are TGTGCCAGTAGTATGGTACAGAACTCCTACAATGAGCAGTTCTTC.